This T cell receptor (beta chain) was identified during a study of T cells in women clearing cervical HPV infection. Only in-frame clones appear in the TCRdb table, and some are missing; sequencing was by immunoSEQ multiplex PCR. In total, the table holds tens of thousands of clones. The CDR3 has 12 residues. Deletions cut 4 bases from V and 4 bases from J, with 8 bases between. The germline V gene encodes CDR1 SGHRS and CDR2 YFSETQ. As concerns this clone: From the germline J gene comes the end of the CDR3, since the read stops 3 residues before it.

The origin of this receptor is a woman between 18 and 70 years old with a cervical HPV16 infection that either progressed to CIN3+ or cleared (not recorded which). The V call is TRBV5-1, the J call TRBJ2-5; D is ambiguous. Sequencing was carried out using blood buffy coat. The DNA read from the CDR3 is TGCGCCAGCAGCCTACCCGCAGAGACC. It codes for CASSLPAET. The entire CDR3 is CASSLPAETQYF.